These 29 T cell receptor beta chains were sequenced from one sample in a study of graft-versus-host responses after intestinal transplantation. Their recognized antigens are unknown. Sequencing was performed with immunoSEQ multiplex PCR; in TCRdb, only in-frame clones are kept and a portion is missing. The sample lists fewer than 150,000 clones, approximately 92% occurring once. This specimen consisted of unstimulated CD4+ T cells sorted from spleen or lymph node cells, obtained before intestinal transplant. These TCRs come from a human donor who received an intestinal transplant.

The CDR3 coding sequence is TGTGCCAGTAGTAGGAAGGGGACTGGGGCCAACGTCCTGACTTTC. The encoded protein is CASSRKGTGANVLTF. This chain joins TRBV19 and TRBJ2-6; perhaps TRBD1 as D (5 bases). The V end lost 4 bases, the J end lost 2 bases, and 9 bases lay between the germline ends. The germline V gene has CDR1 LNHDA and CDR2 SQIVND (reference sequence). This CDR3 region has 15 residues.

The V and J genes are TRBV6-5 and TRBJ1-5; no reliable D call. V was trimmed by 0 bases and J by 7 bases, leaving 7 bases between them. Germline V CDR1 and CDR2: MNHEY, SVGAGI. The CDR3 contains 13 residues. As DNA, the CDR3 is TGTGCCAGCAGTTACTCGATCGGGCAGCCCCAGCATTTT. It codes for CASSYSIGQPQHF.

V usage is TRBV18 and J usage is TRBJ1-1; D remains unclear. Germline assignment: CDR1 KGHSH and CDR2 LQKENI. V lost 6 bases, J lost 0 bases, and 11 bases lay in between. The CDR3 consists of 14 residues. The CDR3 protein is CASSPGAVNTEAFF. Here the CDR3 DNA reads TGTGCCAGCTCCCCCGGTGCGGTGAACACTGAAGCTTTCTTT.

CDR3 nucleotide sequence: TGTGCCAGCAGCGTGGGCCCGGGGCCGGAGACCCAGTACTTC. It specifies CASSVGPGPETQYF. The chain links TRBV9 to TRBJ2-5, with D perhaps matching TRBD1 or TRBD2 (5 bases each). This CDR3 is built from 14 residues. The V gene lost 2 bases and the J gene lost 5 bases, with 13 bases spanning the gap. Looked up from germline, CDR1 is SGDLS and CDR2 is YYNGEE.

A single count supports this clone. The chain combines TRBV6-1 with TRBJ2-1; weak D call: TRBD2 (5 bases). CDR1 and CDR2 (germline): MNHNS, SASEGT. The CDR3 extends over 13 amino acids. Trimming cost V 5 bases and J 9 bases, with 14 bases left between them. CDR3 nucleotide sequence: TGTGCCAGCAGTCCGGGGATGAAGGGTGAGCAGTTCTTC. Protein product: CASSPGMKGEQFF.

This clone was detected only once. The chain joins TRBV2 to TRBJ2-3, with D tentatively TRBD2 (5 bases). Looked up from germline, CDR1 is SNHLY and CDR2 is FYNNEI. The V gene lost 4 bases and the J gene lost 0 bases, with 8 bases spanning the gap. This CDR3 contains 14 residues. The CDR3 DNA reads TGTGCCAGCAGTGGAAGCGGTAGCACAGATACGCAGTATTTT. It yields the protein CASSGSGSTDTQYF. Based on the CDR3 plus reference TRBV2 and TRBJ2-3, the full variable domain is EPEVTQTPSHQVTQMGQEVILRCVPISNHLYFYWYRQILGQKVEFLVSFYNNEISEKSEIFDDQFSVERPDGSNFTLKIRSTKLEDSAMYFCASSGSGSTDTQYFGPGTRLTVL.

The chain couples TRBV6-1 to TRBJ2-3, with D possibly TRBD2 on 6 matching bases. The CDR3 extends over 12 amino acids. In germline, CDR1 is MNHNS, CDR2 SASEGT. Trimming took 9 bases from V and 3 from J, leaving 10 bases between them. This chain's CDR3 is CASGGWTDTQYF. The CDR3 DNA follows: TGTGCCAGTGGGGGGTGGACAGATACGCAGTATTTT.

The CDR3 DNA follows: TGTGCCAGCGGGACACACACCGGGGAGCTGTTTTTT. It is translated as CASGTHTGELFF. This sequence joins TRBV2 and TRBJ2-2, with a tentative D call TRBD1 (6 bases). In germline, CDR1 is SNHLY, CDR2 FYNNEI. The CDR3 covers 12 residues. Trimming cost V 8 bases and J 3 bases, with 7 bases left between them.

This sequence joins TRBV27 and TRBJ2-3; D remains unclear. Trimming cost V 6 bases and J 1 base, with 8 bases left between them. The CDR3 sequence is 13 residues long. Germline-derived CDR1 and CDR2 are MNHEY and SMNVEV (reference sequence). The CDR3 protein is CASRIYGTDTQYF. In nucleotides, the CDR3 is TGTGCCAGCAGGATCTATGGCACAGATACGCAGTATTTT.

V gene TRBV11-3 combines with J gene TRBJ2-1; D unresolved. Trimming shortened V by 5 bases and J by 5 bases, and 4 bases separated the two germline ends. Germline V lookup: CDR1 SGHNT, CDR2 YENEEA. CDR3 length equals 11 residues. In nucleotides, the CDR3 is TGTGCCAGCAGCAAGCACAATGAGCAGTTCTTC. Amino acid sequence: CASSKHNEQFF.

V usage is TRBV6-5 and J usage is TRBJ2-5; the D is unclear. This CDR3 has 14 residues. Germline assignment: CDR1 MNHEY and CDR2 SVGAGI. V dropped 0 bases and J dropped 2 bases, with 7 bases sitting between them. Here the CDR3 reads CASSYSYGQETQYF. CDR3 in DNA: TGTGCCAGCAGTTACTCGTACGGGCAAGAGACCCAGTACTTC.

This chain uses TRBV2 with TRBJ2-2; D could derive from TRBD1 or TRBD2 (6 bases each). Per germline, CDR1 SNHLY and CDR2 FYNNEI. V lost 2 bases and J lost 7, with 14 bases in between. The CDR3 has 15 amino acids. CDR3 nucleotides: TGTGCCAGCAGTGAATTAGAGGGGGGAAACGGGGAGCTGTTTTTT. Its translation is CASSELEGGNGELFF. The whole variable domain, filled in from reference TRBV2 and TRBJ2-2, reads EPEVTQTPSHQVTQMGQEVILRCVPISNHLYFYWYRQILGQKVEFLVSFYNNEISEKSEIFDDQFSVERPDGSNFTLKIRSTKLEDSAMYFCASSELEGGNGELFFGEGSRLTVL.

This chain connects TRBV2 to TRBJ2-1, with a weak D call TRBD1 (7 bases). This CDR3 has 15 residues. The germline gives CDR1 SNHLY, CDR2 FYNNEI. Trimming took off 4 bases at V and 3 bases at J, with 13 bases between the two ends. The CDR3 DNA follows: TGTGCCAGCAGTGTGTCAGGGGGGATCTACAATGAGCAGTTCTTC. Translation gives CASSVSGGIYNEQFF.

The rearrangement joins TRBV5-4 to TRBJ1-2; tentative D call: TRBD1 (5 bases). The germline V gene encodes CDR1 SGHNT and CDR2 YYREEE (reference sequence). The V end was cut by 4 bases, the J end by 8 bases, with 15 bases between. This CDR3 spans 13 amino acids. Here the CDR3 DNA reads TGTGCCAGCAGCGGGACGACCTCCCGAGGCTACACCTTC. Protein: CASSGTTSRGYTF.

The rearrangement uses TRBV19 and TRBJ2-7; 9 bases match TRBD1. V gave up 4 bases and J gave up 3 bases; unmatched junction bases: 4. The germline CDR1 and CDR2 sequences are LNHDA and SQIVND (reference sequence). The CDR3 loop spans 14 amino acids. The CDR3: CASSRLTGGYEQYF. The CDR3 DNA reads TGTGCCAGTAGTAGATTGACAGGGGGCTACGAGCAGTACTTC.

V usage is TRBV18 and J usage is TRBJ2-7; 9 bases fit TRBD1. Germline V gives CDR1 KGHSH, CDR2 LQKENI. With V trimmed by 5 bases and J by 6 bases, 8 bases remained unmatched. The CDR3 length is 14 residues. The CDR3 DNA is TGTGCCAGCTCAGCTGGACAGGGGAGTACCGAGCAGTACTTC. Its protein product is CASSAGQGSTEQYF.

V is TRBV5-6 and J is TRBJ1-2; possibly TRBD1 for D (5 bases). Between the trimmed V and J ends, which lost 7 bases and 6 bases, there was a span of 16 bases. Looked up from germline, CDR1 is SGHDT and CDR2 is YYEEEE. This CDR3 comprises 13 residues. CDR3 bases: TGTGCCAGCGCTTTGACTTTCAGGGATGGCTACACCTTC. It yields the protein CASALTFRDGYTF.

This chain connects TRBV9 to TRBJ2-1; D gene unclear. CDR3 size: 16 residues. The germline V gene has CDR1 SGDLS and CDR2 YYNGEE. Between the trimmed V and J ends, which lost 0 bases and 6 bases, there was a span of 16 bases. CDR3 amino acids: CASSVVGSPAGNEQFF. CDR3 bases: TGTGCCAGCAGCGTAGTGGGCTCCCCAGCAGGCAATGAGCAGTTCTTC.

This clone showed up just once. The rearrangement uses TRBV10-3 and TRBJ2-7; a weak D match, TRBD1 (5 bases). Germline V gene sequence: CDR1 ENHRY, CDR2 SYGVKD. The CDR3 is made up of 14 amino acids. V was pared by 5 bases and J by 0 bases, with 11 bases between. The CDR3 DNA is TGTGCCATCAGTTCCACAGGTAACTCCTACGAGCAGTACTTC. Translation: CAISSTGNSYEQYF.

V is TRBV5-1 and J is TRBJ2-3, with 11 nucleotides matching TRBD2. V dropped 4 bases and J dropped 6; count of bases not matched to a gene: 13. The length of the CDR3 is 17 residues. Germline loops: CDR1 SGHRS, CDR2 YFSETQ. The CDR3 nucleotides are TGCGCCAGCAGCCTTTCACCACTAGCGGGGGAATACGATACGCAGTATTTT. Translating gives CASSLSPLAGEYDTQYF. Filled out from reference TRBV5-1 and TRBJ2-3, the complete variable domain reads KAGVTQTPRYLIKTRGQQVTLSCSPISGHRSVSWYQQTPGQGLQFLFEYFSETQRNKGNFPGRFSGRQFSNSRSEMNVSTLELGDSALYLCASSLSPLAGEYDTQYFGPGTRLTVL.

Concerning this clone itself: An end of the junction does not agree with germline; a read error may underlie this. J is TRBJ2-7 and V is TRBV5-5; either TRBD1 or TRBD2 may supply D (5 bases each). CDR1 is SGHKS and CDR2 is YYEKEE in the germline V gene (reference sequence). The CDR3 is 14 amino acids. CDR3 residues: CASSLGGTTYGQYF. For the CDR3, the DNA is TGTGCCAGCAGCTTGGGTGGGACCACATACGGGCAGTACTTC.

V gene TRBV27 combines with J gene TRBJ2-7; D ambiguous. The CDR3 is made up of 13 amino acids. V lost 6 bases and J 5 bases, leaving 14 bases between the germline ends. CDR1 MNHEY and CDR2 SMNVEV come from the germline V gene (reference sequence). The CDR3 region has the DNA TGTGCCAGCAGGGGCTTCATATCAAACGAGCAGTACTTC. As protein: CASRGFISNEQYF.

The chain links TRBV6-1 to TRBJ1-5; TRBD1 agrees at 7 bases. The germline V gene encodes CDR1 MNHNS and CDR2 SASEGT. V shed 6 bases, J shed 6 bases, and the junction held 11 bases outside the gene matches. The CDR3 totals 15 residues. CDR3 in DNA: TGTGCCAGCAGCGTTACAGGGGTTCCCGGTCAGCCCCAGCATTTT. It is translated as CASSVTGVPGQPQHF.

The CDR3 DNA reads TGTGCCAGCCGGTTAGGGGGAGGGACTGAAGCTTTCTTT. This translates into CASRLGGGTEAFF. This sequence joins TRBV7-9 and TRBJ1-1; D is perhaps TRBD1 (6 bases). The CDR3 is 13 amino acids. Germline V lookup: CDR1 SEHNR, CDR2 FQNEAQ (reference sequence). Trimming removed 8 bases at V and 5 bases at J, with 15 bases between.

The chain employs TRBV9 and TRBJ1-1, with TRBD1 matching 7 bases. The germline gives CDR1 SGDLS, CDR2 YYNGEE. The junction had 3 bases not matched to a gene; V was cut back by 0 bases and J by 4 bases. The CDR3 has 14 amino acids. The CDR3 DNA is TGTGCCAGCAGCGTAGGAGACAGGGTCACTGAAGCTTTCTTT. Protein product: CASSVGDRVTEAFF. Using reference TRBV9 and TRBJ1-1 for the parts outside the CDR3, the full variable domain is DSGVTQTPKHLITATGQRVTLRCSPRSGDLSVYWYQQSLDQGLQFLIQYYNGEERAKGNILERFSAQQFPDLHSELNLSSLELGDSALYFCASSVGDRVTEAFFGQGTRLTVV.

This clone was seen once. The rearrangement joins TRBV11-3 to TRBJ2-5; D is ambiguous. The V and J ends lost 5 bases and 2 bases respectively, with 9 bases between them. Germline values: CDR1 SGHNT, CDR2 YENEEA. This CDR3 region has 13 residues. In nucleotides, the CDR3 is TGTGCCAGCAGCCTCCGGCCTCAAGAGACCCAGTACTTC. Residues: CASSLRPQETQYF.

The chain is built from TRBV18 and TRBJ2-5; TRBD2 agrees at 12 bases. The CDR3 sequence is 15 residues long. V lost 3 bases, J lost 5 bases, and 4 bases stayed unmatched. The germline gives CDR1 KGHSH, CDR2 LQKENI. The CDR3, as DNA: TGTGCCAGCTCACCGCGACTAGCGGGGGAGGAGACCCAGTACTTC. Amino acid sequence: CASSPRLAGEETQYF.

The chain links TRBV30 to TRBJ1-1; D ambiguous. Trimming stripped 2 bases from V and 0 bases from J, with 4 bases between. This CDR3 contains 12 residues. Germline CDR1 GTSNPN, CDR2 SVGIG (reference sequence). DNA for the CDR3: TGTGCCTGGAGTCGGATGAACACTGAAGCTTTCTTT. Translating it yields CAWSRMNTEAFF.

V is TRBV11-2 and J is TRBJ2-2; TRBD2 matches at 15 bases. There are 17 residues in the CDR3. The germline V gene has CDR1 SGHAT and CDR2 FQNNGV. V was clipped by 3 bases and J by 5 bases; unmatched bases: 4. CDR3 nucleotides: TGTGCCAGCAGCTTGGGGACTAGCGGGGGGAGAACCGGGGAGCTGTTTTTT. Its protein is CASSLGTSGGRTGELFF.